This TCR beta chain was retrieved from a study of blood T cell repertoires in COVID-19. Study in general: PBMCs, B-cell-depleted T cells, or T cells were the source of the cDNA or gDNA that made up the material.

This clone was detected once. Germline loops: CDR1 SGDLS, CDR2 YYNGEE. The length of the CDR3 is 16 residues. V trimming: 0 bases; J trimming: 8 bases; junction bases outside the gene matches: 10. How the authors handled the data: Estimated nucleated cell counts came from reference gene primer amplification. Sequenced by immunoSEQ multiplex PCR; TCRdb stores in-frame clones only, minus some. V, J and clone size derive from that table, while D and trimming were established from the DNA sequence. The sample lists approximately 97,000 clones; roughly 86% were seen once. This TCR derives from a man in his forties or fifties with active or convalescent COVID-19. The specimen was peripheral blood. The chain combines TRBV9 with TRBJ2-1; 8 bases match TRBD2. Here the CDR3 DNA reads TGTGCCAGCAGCGTAGCTGGGTCGGGGGGGCTCTATGAGCAGTTCTTC. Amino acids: CASSVAGSGGLYEQFF.